This T cell receptor beta chain derives from a study of T cells in localized non-small cell lung cancer. A remark on this clone: What it binds is unknown.

Assay used: immunoSEQ multiplex PCR; TCRdb lists only in-frame clones, some missing. The data hold about 21,000 clones, with roughly 88% observed a single time. Study findings and constraints: Uninvolved adjacent lung had more T cell clonality than any other tissue, topping tumor. Appearances in adjacent lung were noted for a median roughly 58 of the top 100 tumor clones.

This specimen consisted of peripheral blood mononuclear cells, obtained before any cancer treatment. The TCR comes from a male donor at least 60 years old with stage II lung adenocarcinoma.

The DNA of the CDR3 is TGTGCCAGTACGGGCGGGAGAGGGTACAATGAGCAGTTCTTC. This codes for CASTGGRGYNEQFF. The chain couples TRBV19 to TRBJ2-1; 7 nucleotides line up with TRBD2. The J segment lost 4 bases and the V segment lost 7 bases, leaving 7 bases of the junction unmatched. The germline CDR1 and CDR2 sequences are LNHDA and SQIVND (reference sequence). The CDR3 is 14 amino acids.